A selection of T cell receptor beta chains follows, all from one sample in a study of blood T cell repertoires in COVID-19. Generated by immunoSEQ multiplex PCR, the TCRdb table keeps only in-frame clones and is missing some. The table records fewer than 350,000 clones, approximately 90% of them present only once. The sequenced material came from peripheral blood. The receptor source for this set is a woman in her 30s with COVID-19, enrolled during active disease. Each CDR3 is given with its conserved first and last residue. D genes are given only for firm matches. The size of a clone is reported for some rows only, either as once, few or many, or as a class for expanded clones.

abundance	v_gene	j_gene	d_gene	CDR3nt	CDR3aa
.	TRBV3-1/TRBV3-2	TRBJ1-5	TRBD1	TGTGCCAGCAGCGCCGGGACAGGGGACAATCAGCCCCAGCATTTT	CASSAGTGDNQPQHF
.	TRBV5-4	TRBJ2-5	TRBD2	TGTGCCAGCAGGGCCAGGGCTAGCGGGGCCAAAGAGACCCAGTACTTC	CASRARASGAKETQYF
once	TRBV18	TRBJ1-1	.	TGTGCCAGCTCACGCGGGACGGGGACTGAAGCTTTCTTT	CASSRGTGTEAFF
.	TRBV5-1	TRBJ1-6	.	TGCGCCAGCAGCGCCCGGGATAATAATTCACCCCTCCACTTT	CASSARDNNSPLHF
.	TRBV30	TRBJ2-1	TRBD2	TGTGCCTGGAGTGTAGTTGCGGGGGGTGTCGATGAGCAGTTCTTC	CAWSVVAGGVDEQFF
.	TRBV6-2/TRBV6-3	TRBJ2-3	TRBD2	TGTGCCAGCAGTTACGTCAGCGGGGGGGCCCCAGATACGCAGTATTTT	CASSYVSGGAPDTQYF
.	TRBV7-2	TRBJ2-5	TRBD2	TGTGCCAGTGCCGGGGGGGCAGAGACCCAGTACTTC	CASAGGAETQYF
.	TRBV27	TRBJ2-7	.	TGTGCCAGCAGTCCAAGTGGGGCCCCCTACGAGCAGTACTTC	CASSPSGAPYEQYF
.	TRBV7-9	TRBJ2-3	.	TGTGCCAGCTTCCGTTACACAGATACGCAGTATTTT	CASFRYTDTQYF
.	TRBV5-1	TRBJ2-3	TRBD1	TGCGCCAGCAGCTACGGGACAGGGGTGGGAGATACGCAGTATTTT	CASSYGTGVGDTQYF
.	TRBV6-5	TRBJ2-3	TRBD1	TGTGCCAGCAGTTCTCGGACAGGGAGCACAGATACGCAGTATTTT	CASSSRTGSTDTQYF
.	TRBV2	TRBJ1-2	.	TGTGCCAGCTCGGAAGGGGTGAGCTATGGCTACACCTTC	CASSEGVSYGYTF
.	TRBV7-3	TRBJ1-2	.	TGTGCCAGCAGCTTAACAGCAGGATTAAATAACTATGGCTACACCTTC	CASSLTAGLNNYGYTF
.	TRBV5-6	TRBJ1-1	TRBD1	TGTGCCAGCAGCCGAGACAGGGGTGTTATGAACACTGAAGCTTTCTTT	CASSRDRGVMNTEAFF
.	TRBV9	TRBJ1-2	.	TGTGCCAGCAGCGCTACAGCGGCAAGCGGCTACACCTTC	CASSATAASGYTF
.	TRBV4-1	TRBJ1-2	TRBD1	TGCGCCAGCAGCCAAGAGGTGACAGGGGACTATGGCTACACCTTC	CASSQEVTGDYGYTF
.	TRBV7-9	TRBJ2-3	TRBD1	TGTGCCAGCAGCTTACTGTTGTCGACAGGGGGCACAGATACGCAGTATTTT	CASSLLLSTGGTDTQYF
.	TRBV6-6	TRBJ2-1	TRBD2	TGTGCCAGCAGCCGGACTAGCGGGGGGGTCAATGAGCAGTTCTTC	CASSRTSGGVNEQFF
.	TRBV5-5	TRBJ2-6	TRBD1	TGTGCCAGCAGACACTCCGGGACAGGGACCTCTGGGGCCAACGTCCTGACTTTC	CASRHSGTGTSGANVLTF
.	TRBV7-9	TRBJ1-1	.	TGTGCCAGCAGCTTAGACGGGTTGAACACTGAAGCTTTCTTT	CASSLDGLNTEAFF
.	TRBV2	TRBJ1-2	.	TGTGCCAGCAGTGAACCCCGGCAGGCCTATGGCTACACCTTC	CASSEPRQAYGYTF
.	TRBV7-9	TRBJ2-3	.	TGTGCCAGCTCCAGCGGCACAGATACGCAGTATTTT	CASSSGTDTQYF
.	TRBV4-1	TRBJ1-6	TRBD1	TGCGCCAGCAGCCAACCAGGACAGGGGACGGGTTCACCCCTCCACTTT	CASSQPGQGTGSPLHF
.	TRBV9	TRBJ2-1	.	TGTGCCAGCAGCGTAGATCAAGGCGGGGAGCAGTTCTTC	CASSVDQGGEQFF
.	TRBV30	TRBJ1-3	.	TGTGCCTGGACAGGGGATAGAAACACCATATATTTT	CAWTGDRNTIYF
.	TRBV15	TRBJ2-3	TRBD2	TGTGCCACCAGCCTCCGAGGGGAGGGGTCAGATACGCAGTATTTT	CATSLRGEGSDTQYF
once	TRBV10-3	TRBJ2-2	.	TGTGCCATCAGTGCGGGGAACACCGGGGAGCTGTTTTTT	CAISAGNTGELFF
.	TRBV12-3/TRBV12-4	TRBJ1-4	.	TGTGCCAGCACACTTAGGGGCAGGGCTAAACTGTTTTTT	CASTLRGRAKLFF
.	TRBV10-3	TRBJ1-4	.	TGTGCCATCAGTGAGTCCCAGGGTTTCGAAAAACTGTTTTTT	CAISESQGFEKLFF
.	TRBV5-1	TRBJ2-5	TRBD2	TGCGCCAGCAGCTTGGAGCGGGGGGGACAAGAGACCCAGTACTTC	CASSLERGGQETQYF
.	TRBV19	TRBJ1-1	.	TGTGCCAGTAGTATAGGTAGGAACACTGAAGCTTTCTTT	CASSIGRNTEAFF
.	TRBV2	TRBJ1-5	.	TGTGCCAGCAGACTCAGGGTCCAGCCCCAGCATTTT	CASRLRVQPQHF
.	TRBV5-1	TRBJ1-1	TRBD1	TGCGCCAGCAGCACCTCCGGGACAGGGAACACTGAAGCTTTCTTT	CASSTSGTGNTEAFF
.	TRBV18	TRBJ1-5	.	TGTGCCAGCTCACCGCAAACTCTCCGGGACACTAGGAGGAAGCCCCAGCATTTT	CASSPQTLRDTRRKPQHF
.	TRBV7-3	TRBJ2-1	TRBD2	TGTGCCAGCAGCTTAATCCCGGGGGGGCCGGTAAACAATGAGCAGTTCTTC	CASSLIPGGPVNNEQFF
.	TRBV6-5	TRBJ1-2	TRBD1	TGTGCCAGCAGTCGGACAGGGGGAGAGGGTGGCTACACCTTC	CASSRTGGEGGYTF
.	TRBV5-1	TRBJ1-5	TRBD1	TGCGCCAGCAGCACCCACAGGGGTCAGCCCCAGCATTTT	CASSTHRGQPQHF
.	TRBV6-5	TRBJ1-1	.	TGTGCCACCTCCCGGATAAGGACAGCGCCCGAAGCTTTCTTT	CATSRIRTAPEAFF
.	TRBV5-1	TRBJ1-3	.	TGCGCCAGCAGCTTGGAGAGGAGCTCTGGAAACACCATATATTTT	CASSLERSSGNTIYF
.	TRBV7-2	TRBJ1-1	.	TGTGCCAGCAGCTGGGGAGGGGACACTGAAGCTTTCTTT	CASSWGGDTEAFF
few	TRBV7-9	TRBJ2-5	TRBD1	TGTGCCAGCAGCCCAAGGGGGCCAGAGACCCAGTACTTC	CASSPRGPETQYF
.	TRBV4-1	TRBJ1-1	.	TGCGCCAGCAGCCAAGATGCGTCCGGTACCACTGAAGCTTTCTTT	CASSQDASGTTEAFF
.	TRBV10-3	TRBJ2-3	TRBD2	TGTGCCATCAGTCTCTTTAGCGGGGGGGAAGATACGCAGTATTTT	CAISLFSGGEDTQYF
.	TRBV11-3	TRBJ2-1	.	TGTGCCAGCAGCTTAGGACACAACAATGAGCAGTTCTTC	CASSLGHNNEQFF
.	TRBV10-3	TRBJ2-1	.	TGTGCCATAAGCCGGGAAGAGAGGGATGAGCAGTTCTTC	CAISREERDEQFF
.	TRBV7-3	TRBJ1-6	.	TGTGCCAGCAGCTTAACTGGGGGGGTTGGCTCACCCCTCCACTTT	CASSLTGGVGSPLHF
few	TRBV4-2	TRBJ2-7	TRBD2	TGTGCCAGCAGCCAGACTAGCGGGGAGCCATACGAGCAGTACTTC	CASSQTSGEPYEQYF
.	TRBV7-2	TRBJ2-1	TRBD2	TGTGCCAGCAGACCCGGGACTAGCGGGGGGGCTTTCGATGAGCAGTTCTTC	CASRPGTSGGAFDEQFF
.	TRBV28	TRBJ1-2	.	TGTGCCAGCAGTTTACGATTTGAGGCAAGTAATGGCTACACCTTC	CASSLRFEASNGYTF
.	TRBV27	TRBJ2-1	.	TGTGCCAGCAGTTTAAAGGGGGGGGACTATTGGAACAATGAGCAGTTCTTC	CASSLKGGDYWNNEQFF
.	TRBV7-9	TRBJ1-2	.	TGTGCCAGCAGCTTTCTCCAGGGCAGTAACTATGGCTACACCTTC	CASSFLQGSNYGYTF
.	TRBV7-2	TRBJ2-2	.	TGTGCCAGCAGCGGAACAGGGTTAAGTAACACCGGGGAGCTGTTTTTT	CASSGTGLSNTGELFF